Listed below are T cell receptor beta chains from one sample, sequenced in a study of shared T cell receptors in the human thymus. Only in-frame clones appear in the TCRdb table, and some are missing; sequencing was by immunoSEQ multiplex PCR. The table shows approximately 760,000 clones, with around 85% occurring only once. The same sample was also used in a study of human thymus T cells.

Source material: thymocytes. The receptors come from a girl under three years old with a congenital heart defect. Both conserved end residues are part of each CDR3. Fields, in order: D gene, clone size, J gene, V gene, CDR3 protein, CDR3 DNA. The D gene is left open where the match is weak. Not every row has a clone size; where given, it reads once, few, many or a size class.

D gene: TRBD1
clone size: NA
J gene: TRBJ1-1
V gene: TRBV10-2
CDR3 protein: CASRGQLNTEAFF
CDR3 DNA: TGCGCCAGCAGGGGACAGTTGAACACTGAAGCTTTCTTT

D gene: TRBD1
clone size: NA
J gene: TRBJ1-5
V gene: TRBV28
CDR3 protein: CASSTPRGRCGQPQHF
CDR3 DNA: TGTGCCAGCAGTACCCCCAGGGGGCGTTGTGGTCAGCCCCAGCATTTT

D gene: TRBD1
clone size: once
J gene: TRBJ1-3
V gene: TRBV11-2
CDR3 protein: CASSFPPDRGGGNTIYF
CDR3 DNA: TGTGCCAGCAGCTTTCCTCCCGACAGGGGCGGAGGAAACACCATATATTTT

D gene: NA
clone size: NA
J gene: TRBJ2-4
V gene: TRBV9
CDR3 protein: CASSARGGVPGAKNIQYF
CDR3 DNA: TGTGCCAGCAGCGCGAGGGGGGGAGTCCCCGGCGCCAAAAACATTCAGTACTTC

D gene: NA
clone size: NA
J gene: TRBJ1-1
V gene: TRBV11-2
CDR3 protein: CASSCTGRPGLWAFF
CDR3 DNA: TGTGCCAGCAGCTGTACAGGGCGACCGGGGCTTTGGGCTTTCTTT

D gene: TRBD2
clone size: NA
J gene: TRBJ2-2
V gene: TRBV19
CDR3 protein: CASSILLSASGGVKELFF
CDR3 DNA: TGTGCCAGTAGTATCCTTCTCTCGGCTAGCGGGGGAGTTAAGGAGCTGTTTTTT

D gene: NA
clone size: NA
J gene: TRBJ2-5
V gene: TRBV5-4
CDR3 protein: CASSLRSGGRTLQETQYF
CDR3 DNA: TGTGCCAGCAGCTTGCGCTCGGGGGGCAGGACCCTCCAAGAGACCCAGTACTTC

D gene: TRBD1
clone size: NA
J gene: TRBJ1-1
V gene: TRBV19
CDR3 protein: CASSTNRDRVINTEAFF
CDR3 DNA: TGTGCCAGTAGTACGAACCGGGACAGGGTAATAAACACTGAAGCTTTCTTT

D gene: NA
clone size: NA
J gene: TRBJ1-1
V gene: TRBV6-5
CDR3 protein: CASSYEGVKGTEAFF
CDR3 DNA: TGTGCCAGCAGCTACGAGGGGGTGAAGGGAACTGAAGCTTTCTTT

D gene: TRBD1
clone size: NA
J gene: TRBJ1-5
V gene: TRBV11-1
CDR3 protein: CASSLTDREVYSNQPQHF
CDR3 DNA: TGTGCCAGCAGCTTAACGGACAGGGAAGTCTATAGCAATCAGCCCCAGCATTTT

D gene: TRBD2
clone size: NA
J gene: TRBJ2-5
V gene: TRBV7-9
CDR3 protein: CASSLGRSGAGGPGETQYF
CDR3 DNA: TGTGCCAGCAGCTTGGGTCGATCGGGAGCGGGGGGGCCTGGGGAGACCCAGTACTTC

D gene: TRBD1
clone size: NA
J gene: TRBJ2-7
V gene: TRBV2
CDR3 protein: CASRAGQGSVEQYF
CDR3 DNA: TGTGCCAGCAGGGCCGGACAGGGGAGCGTCGAGCAGTACTTC

D gene: NA
clone size: NA
J gene: TRBJ2-7
V gene: TRBV6-5
CDR3 protein: CASSYSAGVDYEQYF
CDR3 DNA: TGTGCCAGCAGTTACTCGGCAGGTGTAGACTACGAGCAGTACTTC

D gene: TRBD1
clone size: few
J gene: TRBJ1-4
V gene: TRBV7-9
CDR3 protein: CASSLVGTGGEKLFF
CDR3 DNA: TGTGCCAGCAGCTTAGTTGGGACAGGGGGTGAAAAACTGTTTTTT

D gene: NA
clone size: NA
J gene: TRBJ2-3
V gene: TRBV14
CDR3 protein: CASSQDQENTNTDTQYF
CDR3 DNA: TGTGCCAGCAGCCAAGATCAAGAGAATACCAACACAGATACGCAGTATTTT